The 22 T cell receptor beta chains below all came from one sample that was sequenced in a study of CXCR3-negative and CXCR3-positive naive CD8 T cells. Preparation of TRB cDNA libraries relied on 5' RACE carrying UMI labels. TCRdb reprocessed the 5' RACE reads, keeping one entry per CDR3 protein, no DNA. The sample shows approximately 60,000 distinct CDR3 sequences, and less than 25% sits with its ten largest clones. The sample was memory CD8+ T cells from blood. These receptors came from a human donor in good health. Some clones in this sample may be carry-over from other donors' samples.

The chain uses TRBV11-1 and TRBJ1-6; TCRdb calls TRBD1, which cannot be checked without DNA. This CDR3 is built from 14 residues. Germline V gives CDR1 SGHAT, CDR2 FQDESV (reference sequence). The CDR3 here is CASSRTGNNSPLHF.

This chain connects TRBV29-1 to TRBJ2-7. The CDR3 consists of 12 residues. Germline V gives CDR1 SQVTM, CDR2 ANQGSEA. The CDR3 spells CSVELRPYEQYF.

The chain recombines TRBV6-5 with TRBJ1-2. Germline V gene data show CDR1 as MNHEY and CDR2 as SVGAGI. The CDR3 length is 15 residues. The CDR3 is CASSYSAFAAAGYTF.

The rearrangement joins TRBV29-1 to TRBJ2-1. Germline loops: CDR1 SQVTM, CDR2 ANQGSEA. The CDR3 totals 12 residues. CDR3 loop: CSVEGDYNEQFF.

The V call is TRBV29-1, the J call TRBJ2-5. The CDR3 covers 12 residues. Germline V lookup: CDR1 SQVTM, CDR2 ANQGSEA. The CDR3 protein is CSVDEWGETQYF.

The CDR3 loop reads CASSQFARDTEAFF. The rearrangement uses TRBV3-1 and TRBJ1-1; the TCRdb D gene call, TRBD1, has no DNA to confirm it. Looked up from germline, CDR1 is LGHDT and CDR2 is YNNKEL (reference sequence). The CDR3 totals 14 residues.

The V and J genes are TRBV29-1 and TRBJ2-3; TCRdb's D call of TRBD1 is untestable without DNA. CDR1 and CDR2 from the germline V gene are SQVTM and ANQGSEA. CDR3 length: 17 amino acids. The CDR3 sequence is CSVDSGAKVNGADTQYF.

The V gene is TRBV7-9, the J gene TRBJ2-7. CDR3 length: 14 amino acids. Looked up from germline, CDR1 is SEHNR and CDR2 is FQNEAQ (reference sequence). The CDR3 here is CASSLDESSYEQYF.

The chain employs TRBV9 and TRBJ2-3. The CDR3 is 13 amino acids. Germline CDR1 is SGDLS and CDR2 is YYNGEE. CDR3 in amino acids: CASSSWGTDTHYF.

The V gene is TRBV29-1, the J gene TRBJ2-1. The CDR3 totals 13 residues. Per the germline V gene, CDR1 is SQVTM and CDR2 is ANQGSEA. CDR3 in amino acids: CSVEGDSYNEQFF.

This chain links TRBV15 with TRBJ2-7; no DNA is available, so the TRBD1 call from TCRdb remains unchecked. Germline values: CDR1 LNHNV, CDR2 YYDKDF (reference sequence). This CDR3 has 15 residues. The CDR3 loop is CATSSGQEIPYEQYF.

The chain employs TRBV28 and TRBJ2-7; the TRBD1 assignment by TCRdb is unverifiable without DNA. The CDR3 extends over 14 amino acids. Germline V CDR1 and CDR2: MDHEN, SYDVKM. CDR3 amino acids: CASSFAGGSYEQYF. The complete variable domain, with remaining parts taken from reference TRBV28 and TRBJ2-7, reads DVKVTQSSRYLVKRTGEKVFLECVQDMDHENMFWYRQDPGLGLRLIYFSYDVKMKEKGDIPEGYSVSREKKERFSLILESASTNQTSMYLCASSFAGGSYEQYFGPGTRLTVT.

The V gene is TRBV6-6, the J gene TRBJ2-7. The germline V gene has CDR1 MNHNY and CDR2 SVGAGI (reference sequence). The CDR3 extends over 14 amino acids. CDR3 in amino acids: CASSDVQWGSEQYF.

The V and J genes are TRBV4-1 and TRBJ1-5. Germline assignment: CDR1 MGHRA and CDR2 YSYEKL. This CDR3 has 14 amino acids. CDR3 amino acids: CASSQDRSNQPQHF.

The chain has TRBV10-3 and TRBJ2-7; the D gene TCRdb calls, TRBD2, cannot be checked with no DNA. Germline CDR1 reads ENHRY; CDR2 reads SYGVKD. The CDR3 is 14 residues long. CDR3 loop: CATEAQIRSYEQYF.

The J gene is TRBJ2-7, the V gene TRBV6-2 or TRBV6-3; TCRdb's D call, TRBD2, is unchecked because there is no DNA. This CDR3 is built from 15 residues. The germline gives CDR1 MNHEY, CDR2 SVGEGT. CDR3 sequence reads: CASSGEAPLFYEQYF.

This chain uses TRBV29-1 with TRBJ2-1; TCRdb returns TRBD1, unconfirmable since there is no DNA. Germline CDR1 and CDR2: SQVTM and ANQGSEA. The CDR3 has 13 amino acids. The CDR3 region is CSVGGQGRNEQFF.

The CDR3 region is CASSIGGELFF. V usage is TRBV19 and J usage is TRBJ2-2. The CDR3 is made up of 11 amino acids. CDR1 and CDR2 from the germline V gene are LNHDA and SQIVND (reference sequence).

V is TRBV4-1 and J is TRBJ1-6; TCRdb designates TRBD1, a call that cannot be tested without DNA. Germline CDR1 MGHRA, CDR2 YSYEKL. CDR3 length: 19 amino acids. The CDR3 here is CASSQDRVDRYSYNSPLHF.

The chain couples TRBV6-2 or TRBV6-3 to TRBJ2-7; the TRBD1 assignment by TCRdb is unverifiable without DNA. The CDR3 sequence is 16 residues long. CDR1 is MNHEY, CDR2 SVGEGT, per germline. The CDR3 loop is CASSYSKGRTAYEQYF.

The CDR3 is CASSADRVYGYTF. The chain employs TRBV9 and TRBJ1-2; the D call from TCRdb, TRBD1, cannot be confirmed without DNA. CDR3 size: 13 residues. Looked up from germline, CDR1 is SGDLS and CDR2 is YYNGEE.

The chain uses TRBV6-5 and TRBJ2-2. Germline V gives CDR1 MNHEY, CDR2 SVGAGI. The CDR3 covers 13 residues. CDR3 amino acids: CASSYGQTGELFF.